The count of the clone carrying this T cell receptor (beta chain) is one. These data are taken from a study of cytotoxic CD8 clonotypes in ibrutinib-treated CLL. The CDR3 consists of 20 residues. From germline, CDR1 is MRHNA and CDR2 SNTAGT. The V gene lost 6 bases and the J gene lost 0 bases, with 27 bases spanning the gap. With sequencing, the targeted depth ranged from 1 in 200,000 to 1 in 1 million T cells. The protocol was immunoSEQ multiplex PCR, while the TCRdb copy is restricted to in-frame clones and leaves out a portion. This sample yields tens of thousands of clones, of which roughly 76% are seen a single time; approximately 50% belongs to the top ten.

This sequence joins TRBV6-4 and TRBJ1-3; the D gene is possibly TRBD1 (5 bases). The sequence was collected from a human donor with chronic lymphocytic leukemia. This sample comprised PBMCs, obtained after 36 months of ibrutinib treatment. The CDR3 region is CASRPRGSGSGRSSGNTIYF. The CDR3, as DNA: TGTGCCAGCAGACCACGGGGCTCTGGATCCGGCCGGAGCTCTGGAAACACCATATATTTT.